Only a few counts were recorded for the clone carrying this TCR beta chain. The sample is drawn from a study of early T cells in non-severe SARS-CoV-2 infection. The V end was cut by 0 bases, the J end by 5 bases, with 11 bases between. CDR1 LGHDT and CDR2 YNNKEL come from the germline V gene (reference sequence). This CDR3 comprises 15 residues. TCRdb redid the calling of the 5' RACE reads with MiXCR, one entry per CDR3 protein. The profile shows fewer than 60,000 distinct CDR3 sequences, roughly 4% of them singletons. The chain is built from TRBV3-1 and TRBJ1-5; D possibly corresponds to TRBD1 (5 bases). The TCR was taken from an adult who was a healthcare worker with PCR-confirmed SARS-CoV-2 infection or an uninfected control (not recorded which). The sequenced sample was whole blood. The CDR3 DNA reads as TGTGCCAGCAGCCAAGATCTCGGGGGACATCAGCCCCAGCATTTT. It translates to CASSQDLGGHQPQHF.